This entry is about one TCR beta chain. The data belong to a study of blood T cell repertoires in COVID-19. In the study overall: The cDNA or gDNA used as material had been derived from T cells, B-cell-depleted T cells, or PBMCs.

CDR1 is SEHNR and CDR2 is FQNEAQ in the germline V gene (reference sequence). The CDR3 totals 15 residues. Trimming took off 5 bases at V and 4 bases at J, with 14 bases between the two ends. Method: immunoSEQ multiplex PCR; TCRdb's copy keeps in-frame clones and lacks some. The sample has some 120,000 clones; around 86% are singletons. The rearrangement links TRBV7-9 to TRBJ2-2; D is unresolved. This TCR was recovered from a man at least 80 years old with active or convalescent COVID-19. Material: peripheral blood. Written as DNA, the CDR3 is TGTGCCAGCAGCAAGGCCACAGTTCTCACCGGGGAGCTGTTTTTT. Encoded protein: CASSKATVLTGELFF.